This T cell receptor beta chain came from a study of T cell repertoires in cytomegalovirus infection. Notes on the study in general: Dominant in the ex vivo response were TCR beta clonotypes restricted by HLA-C and specific for CMV.

TCRdb recomputed calls from the reads with MiXCR, one row per CDR3 protein. The sample records some 800,000 distinct CDR3 sequences, almost 30% being singletons. This clonotype was counted only a few times. Its antigen is unknown. This clonotype was sampled from a human donor in good health (CMV status not recorded). Some clones in this sample may be carry-over from other donors' samples. The starting material was cultured CD8+ T cells from PBMCs, obtained from culture after CMV antigen stimulation.

CDR3 sequence: CASSTPRPVYSPLHF. The CDR3 DNA is TGTGCCAGTAGTACTCCAAGGCCGGTTTATTCACCCCTCCACTTT. The chain links TRBV19 to TRBJ1-6; D gene ambiguous. CDR3 size: 15 residues. V was pared by 4 bases and J by 8 bases, with 15 bases between. From germline, CDR1 is LNHDA and CDR2 SQIVND (reference sequence).